This TCR beta chain appears in the sequencing data of a study of beta chain features in type 1 diabetes. Germline V CDR1 and CDR2: MDHEN, SYDVKM. CDR3 length: 15 residues. V lost 8 bases and J lost 0, with 11 bases in between. The sequenced template was cDNA made from the entire isolated RNA. The average output of naive, central memory and regulatory T cell samples was around 3.5 million reads. TCRdb's copy holds only in-frame clones and misses some; the assay was immunoSEQ multiplex PCR. This sample yields under 300,000 clones, of which less than 30% are seen a single time; about 0.012% belongs to the top ten. About this clone: Its cognate antigen is unknown.

Sorting that relied on CD45RO/CCR7/CD25/CD127/CD95/CD27 yielded CD4+ naive, central memory, regulatory and stem cell-like memory cells. Study results and caveats: More deletions and fewer insertions at VDJ junctions were seen in type 1 diabetes patients. The study found moderately but significantly shorter TCRB CDR3s in all four CD4+ subsets of Type 1 diabetes patients.

Sequencing used naive CD4+ T cells from blood. The chain couples TRBV28 to TRBJ2-6; TRBD1 might be the D (6 bases). The clonotype was recovered from a woman in her twenties or thirties with type 1 diabetes. CDR3 protein: CASGTGSSGANVLTF. The CDR3 DNA follows: TGTGCCAGCGGTACAGGGAGCTCTGGGGCCAACGTCCTGACTTTC.